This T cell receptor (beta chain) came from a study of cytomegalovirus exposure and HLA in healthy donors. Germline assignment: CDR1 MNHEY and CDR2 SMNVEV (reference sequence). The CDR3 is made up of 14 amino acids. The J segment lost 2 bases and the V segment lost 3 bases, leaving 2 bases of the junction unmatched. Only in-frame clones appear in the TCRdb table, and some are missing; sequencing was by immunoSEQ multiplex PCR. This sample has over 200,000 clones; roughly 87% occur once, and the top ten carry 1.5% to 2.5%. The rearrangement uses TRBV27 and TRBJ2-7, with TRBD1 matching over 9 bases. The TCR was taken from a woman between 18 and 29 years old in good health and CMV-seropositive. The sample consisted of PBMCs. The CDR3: CASSFRDRAYEQYF. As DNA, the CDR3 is TGTGCCAGCAGTTTTCGGGACAGGGCCTACGAGCAGTACTTC.